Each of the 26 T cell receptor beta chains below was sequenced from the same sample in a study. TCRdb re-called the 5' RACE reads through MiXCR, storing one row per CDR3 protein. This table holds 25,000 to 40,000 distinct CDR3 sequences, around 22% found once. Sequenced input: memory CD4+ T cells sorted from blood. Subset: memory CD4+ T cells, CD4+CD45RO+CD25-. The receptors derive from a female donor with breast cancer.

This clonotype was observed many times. The CDR3 coding sequence is TGCAGTGCTAGAGATTTCTCAGACAGTCGGGCGAACACCGGGGAGCTGTTTTTT. It encodes CSARDFSDSRANTGELFF. The chain has TRBV20-1 and TRBJ2-2, with TRBD1 as a possible D gene (5 bases). The CDR3 runs 18 residues. Germline CDR1 and CDR2: DFQATT and SNEGSKA (reference sequence). V lost 0 bases to trimming and J lost 0 bases, with 17 bases between them.

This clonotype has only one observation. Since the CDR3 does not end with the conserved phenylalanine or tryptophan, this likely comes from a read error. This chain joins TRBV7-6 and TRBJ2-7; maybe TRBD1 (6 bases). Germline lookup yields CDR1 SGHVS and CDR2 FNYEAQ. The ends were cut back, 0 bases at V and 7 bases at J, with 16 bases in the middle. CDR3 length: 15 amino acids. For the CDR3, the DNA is TGTGCCAGCAGCTTAGCGGGCCGCTCAGGGGCGGAGCAGTACTAC. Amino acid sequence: CASSLAGRSGAEQYY.

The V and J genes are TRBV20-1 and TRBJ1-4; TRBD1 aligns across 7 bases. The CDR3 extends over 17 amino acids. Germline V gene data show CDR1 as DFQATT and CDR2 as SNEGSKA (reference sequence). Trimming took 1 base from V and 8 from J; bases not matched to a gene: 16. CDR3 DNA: TGCAGTGCTAGAGGAGCCTATACAGGGGCGTTGGTGGAAAAACTGTTTTTT. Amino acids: CSARGAYTGALVEKLFF.

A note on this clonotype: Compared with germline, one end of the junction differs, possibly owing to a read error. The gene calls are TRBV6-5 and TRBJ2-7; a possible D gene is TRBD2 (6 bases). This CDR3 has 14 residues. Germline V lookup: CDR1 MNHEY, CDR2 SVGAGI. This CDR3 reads CASSYSEGAYERYF. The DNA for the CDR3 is TGTGCCAGCAGTTACTCGGAGGGAGCTTACGAGCGGTACTTC.

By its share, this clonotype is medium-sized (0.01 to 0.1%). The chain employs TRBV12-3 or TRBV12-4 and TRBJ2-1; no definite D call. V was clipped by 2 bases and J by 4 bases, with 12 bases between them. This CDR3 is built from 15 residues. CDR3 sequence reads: CASSLLAEPYNEQFF. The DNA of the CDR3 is TGTGCCAGCAGTTTATTGGCAGAACCTTACAATGAGCAGTTCTTC.

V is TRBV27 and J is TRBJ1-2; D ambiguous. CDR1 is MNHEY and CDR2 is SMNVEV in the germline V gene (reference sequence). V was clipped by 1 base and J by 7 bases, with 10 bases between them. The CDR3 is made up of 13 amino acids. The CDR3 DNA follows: TGTGCCAGCAGTTTATTCGCAGCCACTGGCTACACCTTC. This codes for CASSLFAATGYTF.

The CDR3 DNA is TGCGCCAGCAGCTGGACTAGCGGGACTGGTACAGATACGCAGTATTTT. Its translation: CASSWTSGTGTDTQYF. The chain has TRBV5-1 and TRBJ2-3; TRBD2 matches at 12 bases. The junction had 5 bases not matched to a gene; V was cut back by 3 bases and J by 3 bases. This CDR3 is built from 16 residues. Per the germline V gene, CDR1 is SGHRS and CDR2 is YFSETQ.

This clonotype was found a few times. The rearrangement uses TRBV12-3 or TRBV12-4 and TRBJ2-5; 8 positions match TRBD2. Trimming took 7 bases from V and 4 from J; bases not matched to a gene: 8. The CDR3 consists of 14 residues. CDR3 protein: CASKSPTSGETQYF. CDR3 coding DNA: TGTGCCAGCAAGTCTCCAACTAGCGGAGAGACCCAGTACTTC.

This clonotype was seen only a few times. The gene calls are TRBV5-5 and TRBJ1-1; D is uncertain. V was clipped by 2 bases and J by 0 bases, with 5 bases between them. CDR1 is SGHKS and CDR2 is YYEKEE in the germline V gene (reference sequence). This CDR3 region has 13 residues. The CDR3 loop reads CASSFPVNTEAFF. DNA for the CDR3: TGTGCCAGCAGCTTCCCGGTGAACACTGAAGCTTTCTTT.

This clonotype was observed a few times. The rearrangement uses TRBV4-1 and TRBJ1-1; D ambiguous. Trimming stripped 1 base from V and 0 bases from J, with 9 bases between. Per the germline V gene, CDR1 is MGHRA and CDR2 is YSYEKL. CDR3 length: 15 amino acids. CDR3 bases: TGCGCCAGCAGCCAAGCGAAGGCTTTGAACACTGAAGCTTTCTTT. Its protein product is CASSQAKALNTEAFF.

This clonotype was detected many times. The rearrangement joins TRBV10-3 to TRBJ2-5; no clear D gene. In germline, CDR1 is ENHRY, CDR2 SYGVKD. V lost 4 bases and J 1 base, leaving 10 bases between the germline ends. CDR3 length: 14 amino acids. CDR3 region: CAISGTRSQETQYF. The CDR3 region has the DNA TGTGCCATCAGTGGTACGAGGAGCCAAGAGACCCAGTACTTC.

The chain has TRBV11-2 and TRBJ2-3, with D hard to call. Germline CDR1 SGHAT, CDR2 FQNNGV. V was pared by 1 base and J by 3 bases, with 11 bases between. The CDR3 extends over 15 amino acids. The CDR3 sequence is CASSLGARGTDTQYF. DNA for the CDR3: TGTGCCAGCAGCTTAGGAGCGCGTGGGACAGATACGCAGTATTTT. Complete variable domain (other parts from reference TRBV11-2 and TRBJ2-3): EAGVAQSPRYKIIEKRQSVAFWCNPISGHATLYWYQQILGQGPKLLIQFQNNGVVDDSQLPKDRFSAERLKGVDSTLKIQPAKLEDSAVYLCASSLGARGTDTQYFGPGTRLTVL.

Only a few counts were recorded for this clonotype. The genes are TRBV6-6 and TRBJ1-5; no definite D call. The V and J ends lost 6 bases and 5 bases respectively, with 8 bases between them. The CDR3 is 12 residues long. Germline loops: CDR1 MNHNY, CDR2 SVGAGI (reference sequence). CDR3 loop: CASSPTHQPQHF. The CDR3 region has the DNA TGTGCCAGCAGCCCCACTCATCAGCCCCAGCATTTT.

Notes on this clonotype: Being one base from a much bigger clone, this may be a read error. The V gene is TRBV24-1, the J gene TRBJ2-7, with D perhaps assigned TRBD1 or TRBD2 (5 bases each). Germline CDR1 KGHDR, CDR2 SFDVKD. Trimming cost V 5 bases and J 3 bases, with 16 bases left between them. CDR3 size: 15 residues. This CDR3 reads CATSATGRGNYEQYF. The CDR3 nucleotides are TGTGCCACCAGTGCTACGGGACGCGGAAACTACGAGCAGTACTTC.

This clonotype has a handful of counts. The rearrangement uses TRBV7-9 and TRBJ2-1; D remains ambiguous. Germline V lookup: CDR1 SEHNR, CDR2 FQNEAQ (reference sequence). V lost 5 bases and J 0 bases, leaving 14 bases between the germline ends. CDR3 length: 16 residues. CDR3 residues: CASSPVGPSSYNEQFF. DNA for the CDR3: TGTGCCAGCAGCCCCGTTGGGCCGTCCTCCTACAATGAGCAGTTCTTC.

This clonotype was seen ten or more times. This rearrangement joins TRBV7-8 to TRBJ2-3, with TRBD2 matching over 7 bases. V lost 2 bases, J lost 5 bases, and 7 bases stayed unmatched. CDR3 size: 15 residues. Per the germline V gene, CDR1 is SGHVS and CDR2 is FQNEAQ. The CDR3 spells CASSLLAGEIDTQYF. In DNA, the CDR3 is TGTGCCAGCAGCTTACTTGCGGGAGAAATAGATACGCAGTATTTT.

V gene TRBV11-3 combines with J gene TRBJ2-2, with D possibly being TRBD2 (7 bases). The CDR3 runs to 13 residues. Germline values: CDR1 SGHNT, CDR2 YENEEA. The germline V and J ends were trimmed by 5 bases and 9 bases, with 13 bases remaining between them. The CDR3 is CASSGGAWRELFF. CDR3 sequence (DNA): TGTGCCAGCAGCGGGGGGGCCTGGAGGGAGCTGTTTTTT.

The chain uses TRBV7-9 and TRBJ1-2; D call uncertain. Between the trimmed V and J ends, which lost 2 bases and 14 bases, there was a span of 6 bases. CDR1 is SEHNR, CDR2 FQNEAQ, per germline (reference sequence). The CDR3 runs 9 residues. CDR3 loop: CASSLTQTF. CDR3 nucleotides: TGTGCCAGCAGCTTAACTCAGACCTTC.

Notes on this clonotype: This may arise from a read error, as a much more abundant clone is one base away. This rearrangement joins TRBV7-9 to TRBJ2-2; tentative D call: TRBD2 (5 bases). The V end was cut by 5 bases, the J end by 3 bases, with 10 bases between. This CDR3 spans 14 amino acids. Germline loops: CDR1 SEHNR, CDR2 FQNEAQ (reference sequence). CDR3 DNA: TGTGCCAGCAGCCAGAAGGACTACACCGGGGAGCTGTTTTTT. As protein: CASSQKDYTGELFF.

CDR3 nucleotides: TGCGCCAGCAGCAGGACAGATACGCAGTATTTT. This gives the protein CASSRTDTQYF. The V gene is TRBV5-1, the J gene TRBJ2-3, with D hard to call. The V gene lost 4 bases and the J gene lost 3 bases, with 3 bases spanning the gap. CDR1 is SGHRS and CDR2 is YFSETQ in the germline V gene. The CDR3 sequence is 11 residues long. The full variable domain, its missing parts supplied by reference TRBV5-1 and TRBJ2-3, is KAGVTQTPRYLIKTRGQQVTLSCSPISGHRSVSWYQQTPGQGLQFLFEYFSETQRNKGNFPGRFSGRQFSNSRSEMNVSTLELGDSALYLCASSRTDTQYFGPGTRLTVL.

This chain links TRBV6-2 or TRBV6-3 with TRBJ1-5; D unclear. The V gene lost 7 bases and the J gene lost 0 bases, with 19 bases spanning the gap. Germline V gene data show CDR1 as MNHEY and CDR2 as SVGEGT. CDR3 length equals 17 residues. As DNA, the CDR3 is TGTGCCAGCACCCCCCTTGGAGCGCTTTATAGCAATCAGCCCCAGCATTTT. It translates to CASTPLGALYSNQPQHF.

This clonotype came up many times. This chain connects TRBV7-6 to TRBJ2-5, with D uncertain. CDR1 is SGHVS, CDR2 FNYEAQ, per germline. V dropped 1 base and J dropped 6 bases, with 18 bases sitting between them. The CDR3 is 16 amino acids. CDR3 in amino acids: CASSLDPGILAKTQYF. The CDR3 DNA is TGTGCCAGCAGCTTAGATCCCGGAATACTGGCAAAGACCCAGTACTTC.

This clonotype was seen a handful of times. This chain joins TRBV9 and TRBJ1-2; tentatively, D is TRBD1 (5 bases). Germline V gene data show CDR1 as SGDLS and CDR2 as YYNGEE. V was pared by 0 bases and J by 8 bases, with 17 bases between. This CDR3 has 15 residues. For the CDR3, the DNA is TGTGCCAGCAGCGTAGGGGGCAATCTGCTCGTCGGCTACACCTTC. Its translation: CASSVGGNLLVGYTF.

CDR3 in amino acids: CASSNYRGPDNSPLHF. In DNA form, the CDR3 reads TGTGCCAGCAGCAACTACAGGGGACCGGATAATTCACCCCTCCACTTT. This chain connects TRBV7-9 to TRBJ1-6; 7 bases map to TRBD1. CDR1 is SEHNR, CDR2 FQNEAQ, per germline (reference sequence). CDR3 length: 16 amino acids. V lost 5 bases to trimming and J lost 5 bases; unmatched junction nucleotides: 9. Combining the CDR3 with reference TRBV7-9 and TRBJ1-6 gives the whole variable domain DTGVSQNPRHKITKRGQNVTFRCDPISEHNRLYWYRQTLGQGPEFLTYFQNEAQLEKSRLLSDRFSAERPKGSFSTLEIQRTEQGDSAMYLCASSNYRGPDNSPLHFGNGTRLTVT.

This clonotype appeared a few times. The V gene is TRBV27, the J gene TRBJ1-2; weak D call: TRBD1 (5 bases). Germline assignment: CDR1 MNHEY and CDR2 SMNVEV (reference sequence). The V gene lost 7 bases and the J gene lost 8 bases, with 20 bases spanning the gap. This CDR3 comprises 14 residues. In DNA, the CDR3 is TGTGCCAGCACTGACCGATGGGGGGGTCCGGGCTACACCTTC. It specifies CASTDRWGGPGYTF.

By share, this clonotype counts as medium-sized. CDR3 in DNA: TGCGCCAGCAGCCAAGTTTCTAGCACTGAAGCTTTCTTT. Residues: CASSQVSSTEAFF. V and J are TRBV4-1 and TRBJ1-1; no clear D. V lost 1 base to trimming and J lost 4 bases, with 7 bases between them. Germline CDR1 MGHRA, CDR2 YSYEKL. The CDR3 extends over 13 amino acids.